The rows below give T cell receptor beta chains drawn from one sample of a study of metastatic and nonmetastatic thyroid tumors. TCRdb called clones again from the PCR reads with MiXCR. The sample shows 9,000 to 13,000 clones, roughly 26% of them seen only once. The sequenced sample was tumor tissue. The receptors stem from a female donor with papillary thyroid cancer or a benign thyroid nodule (not recorded which). Some clones in this sample may be carry-over from other donors' samples. Both conserved end residues are trimmed from each CDR3. Expanded clones get a size class; other rows say once, few or many, or leave the size out.

j_gene | abundance | v_gene | CDR3aa
TRBJ1-5 | NA | TRBV7-4 | ASSATYRGTGQPQH
TRBJ1-2 | few | TRBV6-5 | ASSYSMGAPGYGYT
TRBJ1-6 | NA | TRBV6-2/TRBV6-3 | ASSYGGSNSPLH
TRBJ2-2 | NA | TRBV20-1 | SARLVTGELF
TRBJ2-1 | few | TRBV19 | ASRELAQGGEQF
TRBJ1-2 | NA | TRBV7-2 | ASSPAGAGYGYT
TRBJ2-7 | NA | TRBV11-2 | ASSLDPGGDLGREQY
TRBJ1-3 | medium-sized | TRBV6-8 | ASSYEDISGNTIY
TRBJ2-3 | medium-sized | TRBV7-3 | ASSLSGREDTQY
TRBJ1-2 | NA | TRBV2 | ASSEGYDNNFVDYGYT
TRBJ2-3 | many | TRBV5-6 | ASIPGQGRTDTQY
TRBJ2-1 | few | TRBV6-1 | ASSGRIYNEQF
TRBJ2-7 | few | TRBV19 | ASSTRKGTYEQY
TRBJ1-2 | NA | TRBV30 | AWSVRDWGYT
TRBJ2-3 | medium-sized | TRBV7-9 | ASSFSTDTQY
TRBJ2-7 | NA | TRBV7-6 | ASSPRTGGSSYEQY
TRBJ1-2 | NA | TRBV4-1 | ASSKQGATNYGYT
TRBJ2-1 | medium-sized | TRBV2 | ASSDGGTYNEQF
TRBJ2-5 | medium-sized | TRBV19 | ASSHRTGQETQY
TRBJ1-2 | medium-sized | TRBV19 | ASSIRDPPYGYT
TRBJ2-7 | NA | TRBV20-1 | SAREASLLDEQY
TRBJ2-3 | many | TRBV28 | ASSLEWLAGGTDTQY
TRBJ2-7 | few | TRBV12-3/TRBV12-4 | ASRKTSTYEQY
TRBJ1-2 | NA | TRBV5-1 | ASSTWTGGQNYGYT
TRBJ2-7 | medium-sized | TRBV19 | ASSTSDGWGSEQY
TRBJ1-6 | NA | TRBV6-6 | ASSYSRGSYNSPLH
TRBJ2-5 | few | TRBV12-3/TRBV12-4 | ASSERRGQGAKETQY
TRBJ1-4 | NA | TRBV20-1 | SAIPGTKVEKLF
TRBJ2-2 | medium-sized | TRBV7-8 | ASSLPSGVNIAGELF
TRBJ1-1 | NA | TRBV28 | ASSTPLTRDTEAF
TRBJ2-5 | NA | TRBV7-3 | ASSPSGEQETQY
TRBJ1-6 | few | TRBV19 | ASSRQTPNSPLH
TRBJ1-2 | NA | TRBV10-3 | AISESAGASGYT
TRBJ2-2 | once | TRBV20-1 | SARGTGDAPGELF
TRBJ1-1 | NA | TRBV7-2 | ASSLSVENTEAF
TRBJ2-3 | many | TRBV5-4 | ASSLSNTVADTQY
TRBJ2-1 | few | TRBV12-3/TRBV12-4 | ASSGGVAGVNEQF
TRBJ2-7 | medium-sized | TRBV7-2 | ASSLGQVSYEQY
TRBJ2-3 | NA | TRBV28 | ASCTRGSFSTDTQY